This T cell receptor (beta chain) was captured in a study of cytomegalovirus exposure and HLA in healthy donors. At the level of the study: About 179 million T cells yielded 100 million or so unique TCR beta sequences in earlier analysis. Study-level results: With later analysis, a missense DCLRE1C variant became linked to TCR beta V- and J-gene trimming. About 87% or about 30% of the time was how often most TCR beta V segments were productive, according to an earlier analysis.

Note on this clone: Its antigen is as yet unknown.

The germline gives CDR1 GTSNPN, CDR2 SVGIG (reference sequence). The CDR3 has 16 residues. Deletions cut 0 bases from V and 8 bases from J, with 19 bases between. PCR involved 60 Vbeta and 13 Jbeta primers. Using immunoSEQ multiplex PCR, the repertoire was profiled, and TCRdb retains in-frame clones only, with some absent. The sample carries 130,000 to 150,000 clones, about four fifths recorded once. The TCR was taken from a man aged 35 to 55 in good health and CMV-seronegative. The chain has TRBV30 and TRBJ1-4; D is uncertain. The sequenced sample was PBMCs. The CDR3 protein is CAWSVLAGSAREKLFF. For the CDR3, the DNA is TGTGCCTGGAGTGTACTGGCGGGGAGTGCTCGGGAAAAACTGTTTTTT.